What follows are 12 T cell receptor beta chains derived from one specimen sequenced in a study of T cell responses to AZD1222 COVID-19 vaccine. Only in-frame clones appear in the TCRdb table, and some are missing; sequencing was by immunoSEQ multiplex PCR. The table shows 110,000 to 150,000 clones, with approximately 90% occurring only once. The sample here was peripheral blood, taken 28 days after the second AZD1222 dose. All receptors come from an adult who received the AZD1222 COVID-19 vaccine.

The J gene is TRBJ2-7, the V gene TRBV3-1 (or the pseudogene TRBV3-2); 15 positions match TRBD2. Germline lookup yields CDR1 LGHDT and CDR2 YNNKEL (reference sequence). Trimming removed 4 bases from V and 7 bases from J; junction bases left unmatched: 5. CDR3 length equals 15 residues. The CDR3 DNA reads TGTGCCAGCAGCCCGGGACTAGCGGGAGGACGAGAGCAGTACTTC. Its translation: CASSPGLAGGREQYF.

The chain carries TRBV2 and TRBJ1-1; perhaps TRBD1 as D (6 bases). Trimming took off 7 bases at V and 0 bases at J, with 12 bases between the two ends. Germline lookup yields CDR1 SNHLY and CDR2 FYNNEI. The CDR3 spans 14 residues. The CDR3 sequence is CASTRQEMNTEAFF. The CDR3 bases are TGTGCCAGCACTAGACAGGAGATGAACACTGAAGCTTTCTTT.

V is TRBV9 and J is TRBJ2-7, with 10 positions matching TRBD1. The J segment lost 5 bases and the V segment lost 4 bases, leaving 9 bases of the junction unmatched. The germline V gene encodes CDR1 SGDLS and CDR2 YYNGEE. The CDR3 consists of 15 residues. The CDR3 spells CASSPRDRGRHEQYF. CDR3 sequence (DNA): TGTGCCAGCAGCCCAAGGGACAGGGGTAGACACGAGCAGTACTTC.

This clone was picked up one time. The chain joins TRBV30 to TRBJ1-1; 8 positions agree with TRBD1. V shed 3 bases, J shed 9 bases, and the junction held 9 bases outside the gene matches. Per germline, CDR1 GTSNPN and CDR2 SVGIG (reference sequence). The CDR3 contains 13 residues. CDR3 region: CAWSTPGQDKAFF. Here the CDR3 DNA reads TGTGCCTGGAGCACACCGGGACAGGATAAAGCTTTCTTT. Full variable domain (remainder filled in from reference TRBV30 and TRBJ1-1): SQTIHQWPATLVQPVGSPLSLECTVEGTSNPNLYWYRQAAGRGLQLLFYSVGIGQISSEVPQNLSASRPQDRQFILSSKKLLLSDSGFYLCAWSTPGQDKAFFGQGTRLTVV.

In its sample, this clone was seen once. The chain carries TRBV4-3 and TRBJ2-7, with unresolved D. The CDR3 extends over 14 amino acids. Germline CDR1 reads LGHNA; CDR2 reads YSLEER. The V end was cut by 4 bases, the J end by 2 bases, with 12 bases between. The CDR3 loop reads CASSPTVTTYEQYF. The CDR3 bases are TGCGCCAGCAGCCCGACCGTCACTACCTACGAGCAGTACTTC.

The CDR3 reads CSVDGGRDTQYF. Written as DNA, the CDR3 is TGCAGCGTTGACGGGGGAAGAGATACGCAGTATTTT. V usage is TRBV29-1 and J usage is TRBJ2-3, with D perhaps matching TRBD2 (6 bases). The germline gives CDR1 SQVTM, CDR2 ANQGSEA. Trimming pared 3 bases from V and 5 bases from J, leaving 9 bases between. CDR3 length equals 12 residues.

This clone was detected once. This rearrangement joins TRBV28 to TRBJ1-1; D might be TRBD1 (5 bases). The germline V and J ends were trimmed by 4 bases and 4 bases, with 19 bases remaining between them. The germline V gene encodes CDR1 MDHEN and CDR2 SYDVKM. The CDR3 is made up of 16 amino acids. CDR3 in DNA: TGTGCCAGCAGTTCTGCACCCCCAGGGTGGGTCACTGAAGCTTTCTTT. Protein sequence: CASSSAPPGWVTEAFF.

The chain uses TRBV6-2 or TRBV6-3 and TRBJ1-1; possible D gene TRBD1, 5 bases. The CDR3 consists of 12 residues. CDR1 MNHEY and CDR2 SVGEGT come from the germline V gene. The V and J ends lost 6 bases and 9 bases respectively, with 14 bases between them. The CDR3 loop is CASSPGTIKAFF. CDR3 bases: TGTGCCAGCAGCCCCGGGACTATTAAAGCTTTCTTT.

Written as DNA, the CDR3 is TGTGCCTGGACAGGGAGTTTCTATTCACCCCTCCACTTT. This codes for CAWTGSFYSPLHF. The J gene is TRBJ1-6, the V gene TRBV30; a weak D match, TRBD1 (5 bases). Per germline, CDR1 GTSNPN and CDR2 SVGIG (reference sequence). This CDR3 is built from 13 residues. The V end was cut by 4 bases, the J end by 8 bases, with 12 bases between.

The chain joins TRBV28 to TRBJ2-7; D gene unclear. CDR1 and CDR2 (germline): MDHEN, SYDVKM. V lost 6 bases to trimming and J lost 1 base, with 10 bases between them. The CDR3 is made up of 13 amino acids. The CDR3 DNA reads as TGTGCCAGCAGCCGCGACTCATCCTACGAGCAGTACTTC. Encoded protein: CASSRDSSYEQYF.

The gene calls are TRBV14 and TRBJ1-5; the D gene is possibly TRBD1 (6 bases). V was clipped by 2 bases and J by 4 bases, with 9 bases between them. The germline gives CDR1 SGHDN, CDR2 FVKESK. This CDR3 spans 14 amino acids. The CDR3 region is CASSQTGWNQPQHF. The CDR3 coding sequence is TGTGCCAGCAGCCAAACAGGGTGGAATCAGCCCCAGCATTTT. Supplemented by reference TRBV14 and TRBJ1-5, the full variable domain reads EAGVTQFPSHSVIEKGQTVTLRCDPISGHDNLYWYRRVMGKEIKFLLHFVKESKQDESGMPNNRFLAERTGGTYSTLKVQPAELEDSGVYFCASSQTGWNQPQHFGDGTRLSIL.

This clone came up once. The V call is TRBV7-2, the J call TRBJ1-2; D may be TRBD1 (5 bases). Germline V gives CDR1 SGHTA, CDR2 FQGNSA. V lost 3 bases and J lost 0, with 11 bases in between. The CDR3 spans 15 residues. The CDR3 DNA follows: TGTGCCAGCAGCTTCCCCGGGGGAGCTAACTATGGCTACACCTTC. Translation: CASSFPGGANYGYTF.